Sequencing of this TCR beta chain was carried out in a study of blood T cell repertoires in COVID-19. Some clones are missing from TCRdb's copy, which holds only in-frame ones; the method was immunoSEQ multiplex PCR. The table has over 200,000 clones, about 86% seen once. The sequence was collected from a man between 18 and 35 years old with active or convalescent COVID-19. The sample consisted of peripheral blood.

The CDR3 region is CASSLYSRQGATQPQHF. DNA for the CDR3: TGTGCCAGCAGCCTATACTCCAGACAGGGGGCTACTCAGCCCCAGCATTTT. The V and J genes are TRBV7-2 and TRBJ1-5; 10 positions match TRBD1. The CDR3 consists of 17 residues. V lost 5 bases to trimming and J lost 6 bases; unmatched junction nucleotides: 13. Germline lookup yields CDR1 SGHTA and CDR2 FQGNSA.